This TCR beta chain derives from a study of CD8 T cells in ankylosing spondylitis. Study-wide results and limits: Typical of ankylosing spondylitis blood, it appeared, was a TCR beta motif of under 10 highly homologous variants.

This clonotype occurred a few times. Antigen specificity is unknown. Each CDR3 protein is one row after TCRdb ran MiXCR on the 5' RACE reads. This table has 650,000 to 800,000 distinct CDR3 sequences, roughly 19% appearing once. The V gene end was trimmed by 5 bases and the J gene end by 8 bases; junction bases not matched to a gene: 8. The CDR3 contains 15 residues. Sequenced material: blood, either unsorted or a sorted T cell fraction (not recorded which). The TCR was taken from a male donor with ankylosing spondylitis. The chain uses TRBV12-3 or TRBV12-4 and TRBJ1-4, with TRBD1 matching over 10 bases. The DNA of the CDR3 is TGTGCCAGCAGTGTCCTGACAGGGGGCAACGAAAAACTGTTTTTT. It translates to CASSVLTGGNEKLFF.